Below are 4 T cell receptor beta chains sequenced from a single sample in a study of post-analysis software for immune sequencing data. Points from the study as a whole: Controls had lower frequencies than patients of 4 or 5 TRBV segments, which included TRBV5-6, TRBV5-1 and TRBV20-1.

Unique molecular identifiers were built into the TCR beta cDNA libraries. TCRdb re-called the PCR reads with MiXCR, one entry per CDR3 protein. This sample has over 700,000 distinct CDR3 sequences, with 25% to 30% found just once. These receptors' targets are unknown. The sample consisted of blood. These receptor sequences come from a girl aged 10 to 17 with multiple sclerosis.

This chain joins TRBV9 and TRBJ1-1; 9 bases map to TRBD1. There are 14 residues in the CDR3. The V segment lost 0 bases and the J segment 5 bases; nucleotides outside the gene matches: 2. The germline CDR1 and CDR2 sequences are SGDLS and YYNGEE. CDR3 sequence (DNA): TGTGCCAGCAGCGTAGACAGGGGGCTTACTGAAGCTTTCTTT. This codes for CASSVDRGLTEAFF.

The chain carries TRBV7-9 and TRBJ2-7; D is perhaps TRBD1 or TRBD2 (6 bases each). Germline assignment: CDR1 SEHNR and CDR2 FQNEAQ (reference sequence). Trimming shortened V by 6 bases and J by 2 bases, and 17 bases separated the two germline ends. This CDR3 is 15 amino acids long. In DNA, the CDR3 is TGTGCCAGCAGGGGCAGGGGACTCCTGGCCTACGAGCAGTACTTC. Residues: CASRGRGLLAYEQYF.

The chain combines TRBV4-3 with TRBJ2-7; D possibly corresponds to TRBD1 (5 bases). Germline V gene lookup returns CDR1 LGHNA and CDR2 YSLEER. V lost 0 bases, J lost 3 bases, and 9 bases lay in between. The CDR3 runs 14 residues. The CDR3 is CASSQERQFYEQYF. CDR3 bases: TGCGCCAGCAGCCAAGAGAGACAGTTCTACGAGCAGTACTTC.

The rearrangement links TRBV5-1 to TRBJ2-3, with D tentatively TRBD1 (5 bases). Germline CDR1 reads SGHRS; CDR2 reads YFSETQ. This CDR3 has 15 amino acids. V was pared by 0 bases and J by 0 bases, with 8 bases between. The CDR3 DNA is TGCGCCAGCAGCTTGGACAGGCAAAGCACAGATACGCAGTATTTT. The encoded protein is CASSLDRQSTDTQYF.